This T cell receptor beta chain was captured in a study of blood T cell repertoires in COVID-19 (dated by TCRdb to 2019 to 2021). Concerning the study at large: Collaborator samples came from the United States, Italy and Spain and covered acute and convalescent phases of COVID-19. The repertoires were released in a freely available public database meant as a resource for research on the immune response to SARS-CoV-2. The material from the prospective study consisted of cDNA or gDNA derived from T cells, B-cell-depleted T cells, or PBMCs. Samples came from the ongoing ImmuneRACE study (first 160 participants) plus 1,254 subjects from 6 global collaborators. HLA class I and class II types, where available, came from metadata supplied by the sample provider rather than from assay-based typing. Subjects who had been exposed to COVID-19, were actively infected with it, or had recovered from it provided the deeply sampled blood TCRbeta repertoires that made up the dataset. The sample metadata nearly always contained a de-identified subject ID, COVID-19 status, age in years and sex. Overall study results and their limits: The quantity of clinical and demographic metadata differed by source and by participant and was supplied without curation.

With regard to this clone: No antigen is known for it. Base qualities are not recorded, but no much larger clone differs from it by a single base.

V is pruned by 6 bases and J by 6 bases, leaving 10 bases of the junction without a gene match. From the cysteine through the phenylalanine, the CDR3 covers 15 amino acids. The DNA shown is the 45-base CDR3, in frame from base 1. The germline V gene sets CDR1 to MNHEY and CDR2 to SVGAGI. TCRbeta CDR3 regions were amplified from genomic DNA by means of the immunoSEQ Assay, a bias-controlled multiplex PCR. As for the original processing: The number of nucleated cells in each sample was estimated by amplification of reference gene primers within the assay. To quantify the absolute abundance of each unique TCRbeta CDR3 rearrangement, sequence reads were collapsed and filtered. For each sample, productive Simpson clonality was calculated as the square root of Simpson's diversity index over productive rearrangements. Drawn from immuneACCESS, this table holds only the in-frame rearrangements with V and J called that TCRdb kept. Clones are partly lost; checked studies trace under half to an unresolved V gene and leave the rest unexplained. That table gives V, J and clone size, and the DNA gave D and trimming. The sample profile shows some 290,000 clones; 85% to 90% of them were found once. The ten most abundant clones make up 11% of the sample.

In Seattle, one collaborating source enrolled patients while the infection was active and tracked those patients longitudinally over the course of disease. Collaborating institutions collected whole blood in K2EDTA tubes following their own protocols. Collaborator samples were shipped for TCRbeta analysis as frozen whole blood, isolated PBMCs, or DNA extracted from either sample type. The rearranged chain carries TRBV6-5 and TRBJ1-5, with TRBD1 identical over 8 junction bases. Input material: peripheral blood. The receptor's source is a woman aged 25-40 years with COVID-19, enrolled during active disease. Here the CDR3 is given as CASRMDRVESQPQHF. The DNA sequence is given as TGTGCCAGCAGAATGGACAGGGTGGAGAGTCAGCCCCAGCATTTT.